These T cell receptor beta chains were read from a single sample in a study of blood T cell repertoires in COVID-19. Assay used: immunoSEQ multiplex PCR; TCRdb lists only in-frame clones, some missing. This table holds approximately 70,000 clones, 91% found once. The sample consisted of peripheral blood. Every receptor here comes from an older woman with active COVID-19. Both conserved end residues are part of each CDR3. Fields, in order: V gene, J gene, CDR3 length, clone size, D gene, CDR3 DNA, CDR3 protein. The D gene is left open where the match is weak. Expanded clones are given a class, and other clones once, few, many or no size at all.

v_gene: TRBV28; j_gene: TRBJ1-2; len: 16; abundance: NA; d_gene: TRBD1; CDR3nt: TGTGCCAGCTCGAATTCTATGGGACAGGCGGCAGGGGGCTACACCTTC; CDR3aa: CASSNSMGQAAGGYTF
v_gene: TRBV5-1; j_gene: TRBJ1-1; len: 15; abundance: NA; d_gene: TRBD1; CDR3nt: TGCGCCAGCAGCTTGGGACAGGGTGTGAACACTGAAGCTTTCTTT; CDR3aa: CASSLGQGVNTEAFF
v_gene: TRBV28; j_gene: TRBJ1-1; len: 14; abundance: NA; d_gene: TRBD1; CDR3nt: TGTGCCAGCAGAATGGACAGGGGTTACCCGAGAGCTTTCTTT; CDR3aa: CASRMDRGYPRAFF
v_gene: TRBV28; j_gene: TRBJ2-1; len: 14; abundance: NA; d_gene: TRBD2; CDR3nt: TGTGCCAGCACTGGGACTAGCGGGTACAATGAGCAGTTCTTC; CDR3aa: CASTGTSGYNEQFF
v_gene: TRBV5-1; j_gene: TRBJ2-1; len: 15; abundance: NA; d_gene: TRBD1; CDR3nt: TGCGCCAGCGGACCGGGACAGGGCCCACGCGATGAGCAGTTCTTC; CDR3aa: CASGPGQGPRDEQFF
v_gene: TRBV20-1; j_gene: TRBJ1-6; len: 15; abundance: NA; d_gene: NA; CDR3nt: TGCAGTGCTAGTCTTGGGGGCAGCCCGAATTCACCCCTCCACTTT; CDR3aa: CSASLGGSPNSPLHF
v_gene: TRBV11-2; j_gene: TRBJ2-7; len: 13; abundance: NA; d_gene: NA; CDR3nt: TGTGCCAGCAGCTTACAACAGGGTTACGAGCAGTACTTC; CDR3aa: CASSLQQGYEQYF
v_gene: TRBV19; j_gene: TRBJ2-5; len: 15; abundance: NA; d_gene: TRBD2; CDR3nt: TGTGCCAGTACGGTTTCGGGAGGGCTAAAAGAGACCCAGTACTTC; CDR3aa: CASTVSGGLKETQYF
v_gene: TRBV23-1; j_gene: TRBJ1-1; len: 14; abundance: NA; d_gene: NA; CDR3nt: TGCGCCAGCAGTCAATCGGGGCAGAACACTGAAGCTTTCTTT; CDR3aa: CASSQSGQNTEAFF
v_gene: TRBV29-1; j_gene: TRBJ2-2; len: 15; abundance: NA; d_gene: NA; CDR3nt: TGCAGCGTTGAGACCGTCGAAGGGGGAACCGGGGAGCTGTTTTTT; CDR3aa: CSVETVEGGTGELFF
v_gene: TRBV4-1; j_gene: TRBJ2-5; len: 17; abundance: NA; d_gene: TRBD2; CDR3nt: TGCGCCAGCAGCCAAGAACCTAGCGGGGGGACGGGGGAGACCCAGTACTTC; CDR3aa: CASSQEPSGGTGETQYF
v_gene: TRBV21-1; j_gene: TRBJ2-1; len: 12; abundance: NA; d_gene: NA; CDR3nt: TGTGCCAGCAGCAAAGGGACAGGCGAGCAGTTCTTC; CDR3aa: CASSKGTGEQFF
v_gene: TRBV11-2; j_gene: TRBJ2-1; len: 17; abundance: NA; d_gene: NA; CDR3nt: TGTGCCAGCAGCTTCCACCTCGACTCCACCCAGGGCAATGAGCAGTTCTTC; CDR3aa: CASSFHLDSTQGNEQFF
v_gene: TRBV19; j_gene: TRBJ2-7; len: 13; abundance: NA; d_gene: NA; CDR3nt: TGTGCCAGTAGTATTTCCAAGAGCTACGAGCAGTACTTC; CDR3aa: CASSISKSYEQYF
v_gene: TRBV12-3/TRBV12-4; j_gene: TRBJ2-7; len: 13; abundance: NA; d_gene: NA; CDR3nt: TGTGCCAGCAGTTTCGACAGTCTCTACGAGCAGTACTTC; CDR3aa: CASSFDSLYEQYF
v_gene: TRBV28; j_gene: TRBJ2-7; len: 15; abundance: NA; d_gene: TRBD2; CDR3nt: TGTGCCAGCAGTTTGGTAGCGGGAGGGCCTGGGGAGCAGTACTTC; CDR3aa: CASSLVAGGPGEQYF
v_gene: TRBV28; j_gene: TRBJ1-5; len: 14; abundance: once; d_gene: NA; CDR3nt: TGTGCCAGCAGGGATCGACGGGGCAATCAGCCCCAGCATTTT; CDR3aa: CASRDRRGNQPQHF
v_gene: TRBV24-1; j_gene: TRBJ1-2; len: 12; abundance: NA; d_gene: NA; CDR3nt: TGTGCCACCAGTGATTTCGGGTATGGCTACACCTTC; CDR3aa: CATSDFGYGYTF
v_gene: TRBV2; j_gene: TRBJ2-3; len: 16; abundance: NA; d_gene: NA; CDR3nt: TGTGCCAGCAGTTTAGAAGACATTAGGAGCACAGATACGCAGTATTTT; CDR3aa: CASSLEDIRSTDTQYF
v_gene: TRBV6-5; j_gene: TRBJ1-2; len: 13; abundance: NA; d_gene: NA; CDR3nt: TGTGCCAGCAGCGTGAGGGAAGCCAATGGCTACACCTTC; CDR3aa: CASSVREANGYTF
v_gene: TRBV2; j_gene: TRBJ2-5; len: 16; abundance: once; d_gene: NA; CDR3nt: TGTGCCAGCAGCGTTCTGAAAAGGACAGTCCAAGAGACCCAGTACTTC; CDR3aa: CASSVLKRTVQETQYF
v_gene: TRBV5-1; j_gene: TRBJ2-3; len: 14; abundance: NA; d_gene: NA; CDR3nt: TGCGCCAGCAGCAGCCCGGGGGGCACAGATACGCAGTATTTT; CDR3aa: CASSSPGGTDTQYF
v_gene: TRBV6-2/TRBV6-3; j_gene: TRBJ1-1; len: 13; abundance: NA; d_gene: NA; CDR3nt: TGTGCCAGCAGTCCCCAAACGGACACTGAAGCTTTCTTT; CDR3aa: CASSPQTDTEAFF
v_gene: TRBV19; j_gene: TRBJ1-2; len: 13; abundance: few; d_gene: NA; CDR3nt: TGTGCCAGTAGTTTCCAGGGGAGCTATGGCTACACCTTC; CDR3aa: CASSFQGSYGYTF
v_gene: TRBV18; j_gene: TRBJ2-1; len: 15; abundance: NA; d_gene: TRBD2; CDR3nt: TGTGCCAGCTCACCACCGGGGGGGGCCTACAATGAGCAGTTCTTC; CDR3aa: CASSPPGGAYNEQFF
v_gene: TRBV19; j_gene: TRBJ2-7; len: 16; abundance: NA; d_gene: TRBD2; CDR3nt: TGTGCCAGTAGTTCGGGGGGGCGGGGCCCCTCCGGCGAGCAGTACTTC; CDR3aa: CASSSGGRGPSGEQYF
v_gene: TRBV28; j_gene: TRBJ1-5; len: 13; abundance: NA; d_gene: NA; CDR3nt: TGTGCCAGCACCCCCTGGGGGGGGCAGCCCCAGCATTTT; CDR3aa: CASTPWGGQPQHF
v_gene: TRBV19; j_gene: TRBJ1-1; len: 15; abundance: NA; d_gene: NA; CDR3nt: TGTGCCAGTAACCAGATACAGAGACCGAACACTGAAGCTTTCTTT; CDR3aa: CASNQIQRPNTEAFF
v_gene: TRBV6-5; j_gene: TRBJ2-1; len: 15; abundance: NA; d_gene: NA; CDR3nt: TGTGCCAGCATCGACGGAAATAGCGGCGCACATGAGCAGTTCTTC; CDR3aa: CASIDGNSGAHEQFF
v_gene: TRBV2; j_gene: TRBJ2-6; len: 17; abundance: NA; d_gene: TRBD2; CDR3nt: TGTGCCAGCTCCCTGACTAGCGGCCTCTCTGGGGCCAACGTCCTGACTTTC; CDR3aa: CASSLTSGLSGANVLTF
v_gene: TRBV5-1; j_gene: TRBJ2-1; len: 14; abundance: NA; d_gene: NA; CDR3nt: TGCGCCAGCAGCTTGGGGGCGGGAAACAATGAGCAGTTCTTC; CDR3aa: CASSLGAGNNEQFF
v_gene: TRBV30; j_gene: TRBJ2-7; len: 12; abundance: NA; d_gene: NA; CDR3nt: TGTGCCTTGAACGCGGCACACTACGAGCAGTACTTC; CDR3aa: CALNAAHYEQYF
v_gene: TRBV5-1; j_gene: TRBJ1-6; len: 16; abundance: NA; d_gene: TRBD1; CDR3nt: TGCGCCAGCAGCTTGGATTTGGGACAGGGAGATTCACCCCTCCACTTT; CDR3aa: CASSLDLGQGDSPLHF